The clone carrying this T cell receptor (beta chain) came up once. V lost 5 bases and J lost 11, with 13 bases in between. Germline V gene sequence: CDR1 MNHEY, CDR2 SVGAGI. The CDR3 has 12 amino acids. Method: immunoSEQ multiplex PCR; TCRdb's copy keeps in-frame clones and lacks some. Among roughly 100,000 clones listed, 95% were seen once. This sample was taken from a study of technical replicates of blood from a few donors. This receptor was identified in a human donor in good health. The genes are TRBV6-5 and TRBJ2-1; D gene unclear. Sequencing input: T cells isolated from PBMCs. Here the CDR3 reads CASSPVSEQQFF. CDR3 bases: TGTGCCAGCAGTCCCGTTTCGGAGCAGCAGTTCTTC.